Listed here are 10 T cell receptor beta chains from one sample, sequenced in a study of blood T cells in healthy people across ages. The use of a sample-barcoded 5' primer and a J-beta primer mix characterized a second PCR of 7 to 11 cycles. TCRdb processed the 5' RACE reads anew with MiXCR; each CDR3 protein has one entry. This sample has about 1.8 million distinct CDR3 sequences, with 40% to 55% found just once. The sequencing input was blood. Every receptor here comes from a woman in her 40s in good health.

This chain connects TRBV2 to TRBJ2-7; 8 bases align to TRBD1. CDR3 size: 15 residues. Germline V gene data show CDR1 as SNHLY and CDR2 as FYNNEI. The V and J ends lost 8 bases and 1 base, in that order; junction bases with no gene match: 10. The DNA for the CDR3 is TGTGCCAGCGGCCCGGACAGGGTTCTTTCCTACGAGCAGTACTTC. Translated, it gives CASGPDRVLSYEQYF. The variable domain in full, completed from reference TRBV2 and TRBJ2-7, reads EPEVTQTPSHQVTQMGQEVILRCVPISNHLYFYWYRQILGQKVEFLVSFYNNEISEKSEIFDDQFSVERPDGSNFTLKIRSTKLEDSAMYFCASGPDRVLSYEQYFGPGTRLTVT.

The rearrangement joins TRBV7-8 to TRBJ2-1; perhaps D is TRBD1 or TRBD2 (6 bases each). The CDR3 consists of 16 residues. The germline V gene encodes CDR1 SGHVS and CDR2 FQNEAQ. V shed 1 base and J shed 6 bases, with 16 bases lying between them. The CDR3 here is CASSLVAGEEGNEQFF. Here the CDR3 DNA reads TGTGCCAGCAGCTTAGTTGCAGGGGAGGAAGGCAATGAGCAGTTCTTC.

This clonotype was detected many times. This chain joins TRBV5-1 and TRBJ2-5, with 9 bases aligning to TRBD1. In germline, CDR1 is SGHRS, CDR2 YFSETQ. The V gene end was trimmed by 1 base and the J gene end by 4 bases; junction bases not matched to a gene: 2. This CDR3 is 14 amino acids long. CDR3: CASSLTGGTETQYF. The CDR3 nucleotides read TGCGCCAGCAGCTTGACAGGGGGCACAGAGACCCAGTACTTC.

The gene calls are TRBV6-6 and TRBJ2-4, with D unclear. With the DNA end fitting TRBJ2-7 better, the J assignment may be wrong. This CDR3 has 13 amino acids. Germline CDR1 is MNHNY and CDR2 is SVGAGI (reference sequence). The chain's CDR3 is CASSPNPTIEQYF. CDR3 coding DNA: TGTGCCAGCAGCCCTAACCCCACGATCGAGCAGTACTTC.

J is TRBJ2-1 and V is TRBV7-3; no definite D call. Trimming pared 5 bases from V and 0 bases from J, leaving 20 bases between. The CDR3 has 18 amino acids. Looked up from germline, CDR1 is SGHTA and CDR2 is FQGTGA. Here the CDR3 DNA reads TGTGCCAGCAGCCTGACCGTTTGGGGATTAGGCTCCTACAATGAGCAGTTCTTC. Translating it yields CASSLTVWGLGSYNEQFF.

The genes are TRBV11-2 and TRBJ2-3, with D perhaps TRBD1 (5 bases). The germline V and J ends were trimmed by 8 bases and 0 bases, with 9 bases remaining between them. CDR1 SGHAT and CDR2 FQNNGV come from the germline V gene. The CDR3 covers 13 residues. DNA for the CDR3: TGTGCCAGCGGGGCGACTAGCACAGATACGCAGTATTTT. This translates into CASGATSTDTQYF.

The chain links TRBV19 to TRBJ2-1, with 7 bases aligning to TRBD1. V was pared by 3 bases and J by 6 bases, with 8 bases of the junction left unmatched. CDR3 size: 15 residues. Germline V gene sequence: CDR1 LNHDA, CDR2 SQIVND (reference sequence). In nucleotides, the CDR3 is TGTGCCAGTAGTATGACACAGGGGTCGGGCAATGAGCAGTTCTTC. Encoded protein: CASSMTQGSGNEQFF.

The chain recombines TRBV29-1 with TRBJ1-2; 7 bases map to TRBD1. CDR3 length equals 11 residues. The junction had 8 bases not matched to a gene; V was cut back by 6 bases and J by 10 bases. CDR1 and CDR2 from the germline V gene are SQVTM and ANQGSEA. CDR3 nucleotides: TGCAGCGTCTCCAGACAGGGTGACTACACCTTC. This encodes CSVSRQGDYTF.

V is TRBV29-1 and J is TRBJ1-1; tentatively, D is TRBD1 (5 bases). Germline V gives CDR1 SQVTM, CDR2 ANQGSEA. Trimming removed 6 bases from V and 0 bases from J, with 11 bases in between. This CDR3 region has 13 residues. CDR3 bases: TGCAGCGTGGATAGACAGCTGAACACTGAAGCTTTCTTT. Protein sequence: CSVDRQLNTEAFF.

This chain uses TRBV4-1 with TRBJ1-4; D might be TRBD1 (5 bases). The length of the CDR3 is 11 residues. Germline loops: CDR1 MGHRA, CDR2 YSYEKL. Trimming removed 8 bases at V and 10 bases at J, with 11 bases between. The CDR3 region has the DNA TGCGCCAGCGACGGGGGTGGAAAACTGTTTTTT. Its translation: CASDGGGKLFF.